These T cell receptor beta chains were read from a single sample in a study of blood T cell repertoires in COVID-19. The protocol was immunoSEQ multiplex PCR, while the TCRdb copy is restricted to in-frame clones and leaves out a portion. The sample records about 61,000 clones, about 89% being singletons. Sequencing input: peripheral blood. Receptors were obtained from a man between 60 and 70 years old with acute or convalescent COVID-19. The CDR3 runs from the conserved cysteine through the conserved F or W. The D gene is left open where the match is weak. Expanded clones get a size class; other rows say once, few or many, or leave the size out.

D,J,V,size,CDR3,DNA
NA,TRBJ1-4,TRBV5-6,NA,CASSLTVNKAGTNEKLFF,TGTGCCAGCAGCCTTACAGTTAATAAAGCCGGAACTAATGAAAAACTGTTTTTT
NA,TRBJ1-2,TRBV28,NA,CASKSPSTWQALGDYGYTF,TGTGCCAGCAAGTCTCCCTCCACCTGGCAGGCCTTAGGGGACTATGGCTACACCTTC
NA,TRBJ1-5,TRBV19,NA,CASDGMNQPQHF,TGTGCCAGCGACGGGATGAATCAGCCCCAGCATTTT
TRBD1,TRBJ2-7,TRBV5-1,NA,CASSLRTGNHEQYF,TGCGCCAGCAGCTTGCGGACAGGGAACCACGAGCAGTACTTC
NA,TRBJ1-1,TRBV5-5,NA,CASSLAFVATEAFF,TGTGCCAGCAGCTTGGCTTTCGTAGCCACTGAAGCTTTCTTT
TRBD1,TRBJ1-1,TRBV19,NA,CASSQGVYTEAFF,TGTGCCAGTAGTCAGGGGGTCTACACTGAAGCTTTCTTT
NA,TRBJ1-5,TRBV6-5,NA,CASRRSGSSNQPQHF,TGTGCCAGCAGACGCTCTGGGAGTAGCAATCAGCCCCAGCATTTT
NA,TRBJ1-3,TRBV25-1,NA,CASSDGGLNSGNTIYF,TGTGCCAGCAGTGACGGGGGTTTAAACTCTGGAAACACCATATATTTT
NA,TRBJ1-3,TRBV4-2,NA,CASSQAPPTGFTGNTIYF,TGTGCCAGCAGCCAAGCCCCCCCGACAGGTTTTACCGGAAACACCATATATTTT
TRBD2,TRBJ2-5,TRBV5-6,NA,CASSASGGETQYF,TGTGCCAGCAGCGCTAGCGGGGGGGAGACCCAGTACTTC
NA,TRBJ1-6,TRBV2,NA,CASSELRNSPLHF,TGTGCCAGCAGTGAATTGCGGAATTCACCCCTCCACTTT
TRBD1,TRBJ2-5,TRBV29-1,NA,CSASQQGPRETQYF,TGCAGCGCCTCTCAACAGGGGCCGAGGGAGACCCAGTACTTC
TRBD2,TRBJ2-3,TRBV5-4,NA,CASSSASGGDTDTQYF,TGTGCCAGCAGCTCGGCTAGCGGGGGGGACACAGATACGCAGTATTTT
NA,TRBJ1-1,TRBV7-9,NA,CASSLLQGEAFF,TGTGCCAGCAGCCTCCTTCAGGGAGAAGCTTTCTTT
NA,TRBJ1-2,TRBV13,NA,CASSFGGQGNYGYTF,TGTGCCAGCAGCTTTGGAGGGCAGGGAAACTATGGCTACACCTTC
TRBD1,TRBJ2-1,TRBV15,NA,CATAPTDRDYNEQFF,TGTGCCACCGCCCCCACCGACAGGGATTACAATGAGCAGTTCTTC
TRBD2,TRBJ2-5,TRBV3-1/TRBV3-2,NA,CASIPSGGDSETQYF,TGTGCCAGCATCCCTAGCGGGGGCGACTCAGAGACCCAGTACTTC
TRBD1,TRBJ1-3,TRBV29-1,NA,CSAARDRGPSNSGNTIYF,TGCAGCGCCGCCCGGGACAGGGGGCCTTCAAATTCTGGAAACACCATATATTTT
NA,TRBJ2-1,TRBV5-4,once,CASSLAGGNEQFF,TGTGCCAGCAGCTTGGCCGGGGGAAATGAGCAGTTCTTC
NA,TRBJ2-6,TRBV20-1,NA,CSASSGRASSGANVLTF,TGCAGTGCTAGTTCGGGCAGGGCTTCTTCTGGGGCCAACGTCCTGACTTTC
TRBD1,TRBJ1-2,TRBV6-5,once,CASSYRTGANYGYTF,TGTGCCAGCAGTTACCGGACAGGGGCTAACTATGGCTACACCTTC
NA,TRBJ2-2,TRBV7-2,NA,CASSPYTGELFF,TGTGCCAGCAGCCCGTACACCGGGGAGCTGTTTTTT
NA,TRBJ1-6,TRBV3-1/TRBV3-2,NA,CASSPRGRGESYNSPLHF,TGTGCCAGCAGCCCGCGAGGCCGGGGTGAGTCCTATAATTCACCCCTCCACTTT
NA,TRBJ1-3,TRBV4-1,NA,CASSLGGSSSGNTIYF,TGCGCCAGCAGCCTCGGGGGGTCGAGCTCTGGAAACACCATATATTTT
TRBD1,TRBJ2-2,TRBV18,NA,CASSPPGTGLTGELFF,TGTGCCAGCTCACCACCGGGGACAGGTCTCACCGGGGAGCTGTTTTTT
NA,TRBJ2-7,TRBV11-2,NA,CASSSLRNPYEQYF,TGTGCCAGCAGCTCGTTGAGAAACCCCTACGAGCAGTACTTC
TRBD1,TRBJ1-6,TRBV19,NA,CASSIAGQAFNSPLHF,TGTGCCAGTAGTATAGCGGGACAGGCCTTTAATTCACCCCTCCACTTT
TRBD2,TRBJ2-1,TRBV15,NA,CATSILTSGGNEQFF,TGTGCCACCAGCATTCTGACTAGCGGGGGCAATGAGCAGTTCTTC
NA,TRBJ1-1,TRBV29-1,NA,CSVAPRLNTEAFF,TGCAGCGTTGCCCCCCGTCTGAACACTGAAGCTTTCTTT
NA,TRBJ1-5,TRBV19,NA,CASSIDGRTLYSNQPQHF,TGTGCCAGTAGTATTGATGGACGGACTCTCTATAGCAATCAGCCCCAGCATTTT
TRBD2,TRBJ2-1,TRBV2,NA,CASSLAGGNEQFF,TGTGCCAGCAGCCTTGCGGGGGGCAATGAGCAGTTCTTC
NA,TRBJ2-1,TRBV9,NA,CASSVDINNEQFF,TGTGCCAGCAGCGTCGACATCAACAATGAGCAGTTCTTC
NA,TRBJ1-1,TRBV6-5,few,CASSIGTVNTEAFF,TGTGCCAGCAGTATCGGGACTGTTAACACTGAAGCTTTCTTT
TRBD2,TRBJ2-4,TRBV10-1,NA,CASSEVAGEKQYF,TGCGCCAGCAGTGAAGTAGCGGGGGAGAAACAGTACTTC
TRBD1,TRBJ1-2,TRBV19,once,CASSFSTGGTYGYTF,TGTGCCAGTAGTTTTTCGACAGGGGGCACCTATGGCTACACCTTC
NA,TRBJ2-2,TRBV3-1/TRBV3-2,NA,CASSQRGGNTGELFF,TGTGCCAGCAGCCAGAGGGGGGGGAACACCGGGGAGCTGTTTTTT
NA,TRBJ2-2,TRBV12-2,few,CASRLRGGRETGELFF,TGTGCAAGTCGCTTAAGGGGGGGCCGTGAGACCGGGGAGCTGTTTTTT
NA,TRBJ2-3,TRBV11-3,once,CASSLSRVPGTDTQYF,TGTGCCAGCAGCTTAAGCCGGGTCCCGGGGACAGATACGCAGTATTTT
NA,TRBJ1-1,TRBV5-4,NA,CASSLGGTSNTEAFF,TGTGCCAGCAGCTTGGGTGGCACCTCGAACACTGAAGCTTTCTTT
TRBD2,TRBJ2-1,TRBV3-1/TRBV3-2,NA,CASSHGGTQFF,TGTGCCAGCAGCCACGGGGGGACGCAGTTCTTC
NA,TRBJ1-1,TRBV7-9,NA,CASSLADRSNTEAFF,TGTGCCAGCAGCTTAGCCGACAGGAGTAACACTGAAGCTTTCTTT
TRBD2,TRBJ2-5,TRBV7-7,NA,CASSKLAGGRETQYF,TGTGCCAGCAGCAAACTAGCGGGGGGTCGGGAGACCCAGTACTTC
TRBD1,TRBJ1-6,TRBV9,NA,CASSVEDRAAPLHF,TGTGCCAGCAGCGTGGAAGACAGGGCGGCACCCCTCCACTTT
NA,TRBJ1-2,TRBV19,NA,CASRDNSNYGYTF,TGTGCCAGTAGGGACAACTCTAACTATGGCTACACCTTC
NA,TRBJ1-5,TRBV2,NA,CASSEGSNNQPQHF,TGTGCCAGCAGTGAAGGAAGCAACAATCAGCCCCAGCATTTT
NA,TRBJ1-1,TRBV14,NA,CASSQVTSGTEAFF,TGTGCCAGCAGCCAAGTGACAAGTGGGACTGAAGCTTTCTTT
NA,TRBJ1-1,TRBV29-1,NA,CSALEGLNTEAFF,TGCAGCGCTCTGGAGGGTTTAAACACTGAAGCTTTCTTT
TRBD1,TRBJ2-7,TRBV4-3,NA,CASSREQGANYEQYF,TGCGCCAGCAGCCGAGAACAGGGGGCCAACTACGAGCAGTACTTC
TRBD1,TRBJ1-3,TRBV19,NA,CASSKVHRGYGNTIYF,TGTGCCAGTAGTAAGGTCCACAGGGGCTATGGAAACACCATATATTTT
NA,TRBJ1-1,TRBV7-6,NA,CASSPGLVVNTEAFF,TGTGCCAGCTCTCCGGGGTTAGTGGTGAACACTGAAGCTTTCTTT
TRBD2,TRBJ2-1,TRBV24-1,NA,CATSDPPGLAVESSYNEQFF,TGTGCCACCAGTGACCCCCCGGGACTAGCGGTAGAGAGCTCCTACAATGAGCAGTTCTTC
NA,TRBJ1-5,TRBV6-2/TRBV6-3,NA,CASSPSRGMDQPQHF,TGTGCCAGCAGTCCCTCGCGGGGGATGGATCAGCCCCAGCATTTT
TRBD1,TRBJ1-1,TRBV4-2,NA,CASSPRQGAGNTEAFF,TGTGCCAGCAGCCCAAGGCAGGGGGCGGGAAACACTGAAGCTTTCTTT
TRBD1,TRBJ1-4,TRBV2,once,CASEGAGLTNEKLFF,TGTGCCAGCGAGGGGGCAGGGCTGACTAATGAAAAACTGTTTTTT
NA,TRBJ1-5,TRBV19,NA,CASSVGANQPQHF,TGTGCCAGTAGTGTTGGGGCTAATCAGCCCCAGCATTTT